This TCR beta chain was observed in a study of cytomegalovirus exposure and HLA in healthy donors. The study ran its PCR with 60 Vbeta and 13 Jbeta primers. The assay was immunoSEQ multiplex PCR, and TCRdb's table has in-frame clones only and misses some. The table has about 180,000 clones, almost 85% seen once; the top ten hold around 0.52%. Findings and caveats of the study: A later analysis linked around 15,000 TCR beta sequences to HLA alleles at 0.05 false discovery rate.

The ends lost 4 bases at V and 0 bases at J; junction bases unmatched: 8. CDR3 length: 17 amino acids. In germline, CDR1 is SGHDN, CDR2 FVKESK. Details on this clone: Antigen: not known.

The chain employs TRBV14 and TRBJ2-7; 11 positions agree with TRBD1. The sample comprised PBMCs. This clonotype was obtained from a woman in her 50s in good health and CMV-seronegative. CDR3 region: CASSLRPGTGGSYEQYF. The CDR3 DNA follows: TGTGCCAGCAGCCTACGTCCCGGGACAGGGGGCTCCTACGAGCAGTACTTC. Using reference TRBV14 and TRBJ2-7 for the parts outside the CDR3, the full variable domain is EAGVTQFPSHSVIEKGQTVTLRCDPISGHDNLYWYRRVMGKEIKFLLHFVKESKQDESGMPNNRFLAERTGGTYSTLKVQPAELEDSGVYFCASSLRPGTGGSYEQYFGPGTRLTVT.